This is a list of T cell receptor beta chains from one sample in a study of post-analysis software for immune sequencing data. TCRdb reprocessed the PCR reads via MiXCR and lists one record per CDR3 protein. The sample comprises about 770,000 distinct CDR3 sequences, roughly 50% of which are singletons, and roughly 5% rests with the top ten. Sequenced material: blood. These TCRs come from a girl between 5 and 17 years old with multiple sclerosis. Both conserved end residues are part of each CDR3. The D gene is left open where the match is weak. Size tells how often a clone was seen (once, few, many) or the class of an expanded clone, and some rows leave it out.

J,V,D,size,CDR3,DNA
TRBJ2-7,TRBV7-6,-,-,CASSLRGFRDEQYF,TGTGCCAGCAGCTTAAGAGGCTTCCGGGACGAGCAGTACTTC
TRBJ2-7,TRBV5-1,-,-,CASSFGGYYEQYF,TGCGCCAGCAGCTTCGGGGGTTACTACGAGCAGTACTTC
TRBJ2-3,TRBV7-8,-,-,CASSLTTIDGSTDTQYF,TGTGCCAGCAGCTTAACCACAATTGACGGTAGCACAGATACGCAGTATTTT
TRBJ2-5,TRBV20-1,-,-,CSASWGEETQYF,TGCAGTGCTAGCTGGGGAGAAGAGACCCAGTACTTC
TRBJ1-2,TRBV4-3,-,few,CASSQDLYVVYGYTF,TGCGCCAGCAGCCAAGATCTATATGTGGTCTATGGCTACACCTTC
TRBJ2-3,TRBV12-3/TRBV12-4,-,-,CASRTGETDTQYF,TGTGCCAGCAGAACCGGGGAGACAGATACGCAGTATTTT
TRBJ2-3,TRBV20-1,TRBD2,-,CSARPWREGTDTQYF,TGCAGTGCTAGACCCTGGCGGGAGGGCACAGATACGCAGTATTTT
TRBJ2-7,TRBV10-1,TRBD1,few,CAPGETGITYEQYF,TGCGCCCCAGGCGAGACAGGGATAACCTACGAGCAGTACTTC
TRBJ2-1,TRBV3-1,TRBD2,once,CASSLREGGILGQFF,TGTGCCAGCAGTCTTCGGGAGGGGGGCATCCTTGGGCAGTTCTTC
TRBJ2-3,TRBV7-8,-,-,CASSLMVSYTQYF,TGTGCCAGCAGCTTAATGGTCAGCTATACGCAGTATTTT
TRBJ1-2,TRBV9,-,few,CASSVSLQAFDNYGYTF,TGTGCCAGCAGCGTATCCCTACAGGCGTTCGATAACTATGGCTACACCTTC
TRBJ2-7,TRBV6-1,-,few,CASTSRSTGDYEQYF,TGTGCCAGTACTAGCAGGTCAACAGGGGACTACGAGCAGTACTTC
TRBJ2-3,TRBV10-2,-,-,CASSDGVRDTQYF,TGCGCCAGCAGTGATGGCGTCCGGGATACGCAGTATTTT
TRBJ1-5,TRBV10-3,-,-,CAISERRNSNQPQHF,TGTGCCATCAGTGAACGGCGAAATAGCAATCAGCCCCAGCATTTT
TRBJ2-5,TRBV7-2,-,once,CASSLSGQEETQYF,TGTGCCAGCAGCTTATCGGGACAAGAAGAGACCCAGTACTTC
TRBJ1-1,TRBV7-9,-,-,CASSLGQAEAFF,TGTGCCAGCAGCTTAGGACAGGCTGAAGCTTTCTTT
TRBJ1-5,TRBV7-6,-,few,CASSLVPGPWNQPQHF,TGTGCCAGCAGCTTAGTCCCAGGGCCGTGGAATCAGCCCCAGCATTTT
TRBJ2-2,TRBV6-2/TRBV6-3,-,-,CATRGAQGDTGELFF,TGTGCCACCAGGGGGGCCCAAGGGGACACCGGGGAGCTGTTTTTT
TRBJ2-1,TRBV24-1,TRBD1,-,CATSDHRTGFSNEQFF,TGTGCCACCAGTGACCACCGGACAGGGTTTTCCAATGAGCAGTTCTTC
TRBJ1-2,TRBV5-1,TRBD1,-,CASSLVDRVSYGYTF,TGCGCCAGCAGCTTGGTGGACAGGGTGTCCTATGGCTACACCTTC
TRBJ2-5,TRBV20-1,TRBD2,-,CSARGREGLNQETQYF,TGCAGTGCTAGGGGTCGGGAGGGGCTAAACCAAGAGACCCAGTACTTC
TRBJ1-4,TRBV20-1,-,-,CSVPGLAGEKLFF,TGCAGTGTACCAGGGTTGGCAGGCGAAAAACTGTTTTTT
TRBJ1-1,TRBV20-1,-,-,CSARDPPGKNTEAFF,TGCAGTGCTAGAGATCCCCCGGGGAAGAACACTGAAGCTTTCTTT
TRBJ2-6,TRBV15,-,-,CATSMGAPSSGANVLTF,TGTGCCACCAGCATGGGGGCCCCGAGCTCTGGGGCCAACGTCCTGACTTTC